Following are 31 T cell receptor beta chains from one sample sequenced in a study of blood T cell repertoires in COVID-19. Method: immunoSEQ multiplex PCR; TCRdb's copy keeps in-frame clones and lacks some. The data show over 45,000 clones, with 80% to 90% seen just once and under 4% held by the top ten. Material for sequencing was peripheral blood. The receptors here all came from a middle-aged man with COVID-19, enrolled during active disease.

V and J are TRBV6-1 and TRBJ2-5; tentatively, D is TRBD2 (6 bases). This CDR3 has 13 amino acids. The germline CDR1 and CDR2 sequences are MNHNS and SASEGT. V lost 1 base, J lost 6 bases, and 9 bases lay in between. The CDR3 DNA sequence: TGTGCCAGCAGTGAAGGGAGGGCACAGACCCAGTACTTC. It yields the protein CASSEGRAQTQYF.

V and J are TRBV3-1 (or the pseudogene TRBV3-2) and TRBJ1-1; tentative D call: TRBD1 (6 bases). The CDR3 totals 15 residues. V was cut by 3 bases and J by 10 bases, with 21 bases left in between. CDR1 and CDR2 (germline): LGHDT, YNNKEL (reference sequence). CDR3 coding DNA: TGTGCCAGCAGCCACTCGGGGAAAACAGGGATGGCAGCTTTCTTT. Its protein product is CASSHSGKTGMAAFF.

This clone has just a few counts. The chain couples TRBV27 to TRBJ2-1; tentative D call: TRBD2 (6 bases). The CDR3 runs 14 residues. In germline, CDR1 is MNHEY, CDR2 SMNVEV (reference sequence). Trimming took off 4 bases at V and 6 bases at J, with 13 bases between the two ends. This CDR3 is CASSSRGKVNEQFF. For the CDR3, the DNA is TGTGCCAGCAGTTCTCGGGGGAAAGTCAATGAGCAGTTCTTC.

The genes are TRBV5-1 and TRBJ2-5, with D possibly TRBD1 on 6 matching bases. CDR3 size: 13 residues. Germline CDR1 reads SGHRS; CDR2 reads YFSETQ. V lost 4 bases and J 3 bases, leaving 10 bases between the germline ends. The CDR3 nucleotides read TGCGCCAGCAGCCCTACAGGGAAAGAGACCCAGTACTTC. It is translated as CASSPTGKETQYF.

In this sample, this clone turned up once. V gene TRBV25-1 combines with J gene TRBJ1-1, with D perhaps matching TRBD1 (5 bases). The V and J ends lost 5 bases and 5 bases respectively, with 12 bases between them. Germline lookup yields CDR1 MGHDK and CDR2 SYGVNS. CDR3 length: 13 amino acids. CDR3 in amino acids: CASSLGEGTEAFF. CDR3 coding DNA: TGTGCCAGCAGTTTAGGGGAAGGGACTGAAGCTTTCTTT.

The chain couples TRBV5-1 to TRBJ1-1; 10 bases map to TRBD1. Trimming removed 1 base from V and 11 bases from J; junction bases left unmatched: 14. Germline lookup yields CDR1 SGHRS and CDR2 YFSETQ. This CDR3 has 16 amino acids. The CDR3 bases are TGCGCCAGCAGCTTGAATACGGGCAGACAGGGGGCGATGGCTTTCTTT. Amino acids: CASSLNTGRQGAMAFF.

V and J are TRBV5-4 and TRBJ2-3; the match to TRBD2 covers 9 bases. From germline, CDR1 is SGHNT and CDR2 YYREEE (reference sequence). This CDR3 comprises 17 residues. Trimming cost V 0 bases and J 1 base; bases outside gene matches: 6. This chain's CDR3 is CASSLVAGEGGTDTQYF. The CDR3 DNA follows: TGTGCCAGCAGCTTGGTAGCGGGAGAGGGGGGCACAGATACGCAGTATTTT.

This CDR3 reads CASSERGPLSYNEQFF. DNA for the CDR3: TGTGCCAGCAGTGAAAGGGGGCCACTCTCCTACAATGAGCAGTTCTTC. This chain joins TRBV6-1 and TRBJ2-1; 7 bases match TRBD1. This CDR3 contains 16 residues. Per the germline V gene, CDR1 is MNHNS and CDR2 is SASEGT. V gave up 2 bases and J gave up 0 bases; unmatched junction bases: 4.

V and J are TRBV3-1 (or the pseudogene TRBV3-2) and TRBJ2-7; tentatively, D is TRBD2 (5 bases). This CDR3 is built from 13 residues. The germline CDR1 and CDR2 sequences are LGHDT and YNNKEL (reference sequence). Trimming removed 1 base from V and 6 bases from J, with 10 bases in between. CDR3 residues: CASSQGLASEQYF. The CDR3 coding sequence is TGTGCCAGCAGCCAAGGGCTAGCCTCCGAGCAGTACTTC.

This clone was recorded only once. V gene TRBV6-5 combines with J gene TRBJ2-7; a weak D match, TRBD1 (6 bases). The CDR3 runs 13 residues. Germline V gene lookup returns CDR1 MNHEY and CDR2 SVGAGI. Between the trimmed V and J ends, which lost 6 bases and 3 bases, there was a span of 12 bases. DNA for the CDR3: TGTGCCAGCAGCACAGGGTCAGGCTACGAGCAGTACTTC. This encodes CASSTGSGYEQYF.

V and J are TRBV19 and TRBJ1-6; D remains ambiguous. This CDR3 has 20 amino acids. V lost 1 base and J lost 0, with 19 bases in between. The V gene's germline CDR1 is LNHDA and CDR2 SQIVND (reference sequence). DNA for the CDR3: TGTGCCAGTAGTATAGCCCCGGGGAGCCGTCGGAGCTCCTATAATTCACCCCTCCACTTT. It yields the protein CASSIAPGSRRSSYNSPLHF.

The chain recombines TRBV12-3 or TRBV12-4 with TRBJ2-7; D is ambiguous. V dropped 3 bases and J dropped 3 bases, with 6 bases sitting between them. CDR3 length equals 12 residues. The CDR3 nucleotides are TGTGCCAGCAGTTTCAACTTCTACGAGCAGTACTTC. Its translation is CASSFNFYEQYF.

This sequence joins TRBV7-9 and TRBJ1-1; 7 bases agree with TRBD1. Trimming at V came to 5 bases and at J to 2 bases, leaving 5 bases not matched to a gene. The germline V gene has CDR1 SEHNR and CDR2 FQNEAQ (reference sequence). This CDR3 contains 14 residues. CDR3 sequence: CASSGSGGNTEAFF. The CDR3 coding sequence is TGTGCCAGCAGCGGATCAGGGGGAAACACTGAAGCTTTCTTT. Based on the CDR3 plus reference TRBV7-9 and TRBJ1-1, the full variable domain is DTGVSQNPRHKITKRGQNVTFRCDPISEHNRLYWYRQTLGQGPEFLTYFQNEAQLEKSRLLSDRFSAERPKGSFSTLEIQRTEQGDSAMYLCASSGSGGNTEAFFGQGTRLTVV.

This rearrangement joins TRBV3-1 (or the pseudogene TRBV3-2) to TRBJ2-5; 14 positions agree with TRBD2. Germline CDR1 LGHDT, CDR2 YNNKEL (reference sequence). This CDR3 is 18 amino acids long. V dropped 0 bases and J dropped 9; count of bases not matched to a gene: 12. CDR3 residues: CASSQDSRRLAGGSAQYF. Written as DNA, the CDR3 is TGTGCCAGCAGCCAAGATTCGAGGCGACTAGCGGGAGGGTCGGCCCAGTACTTC.

V is TRBV30 and J is TRBJ2-1; D ambiguous. V was clipped by 0 bases and J by 4 bases, with 7 bases between them. Germline-derived CDR1 and CDR2 are GTSNPN and SVGIG (reference sequence). This CDR3 has 13 amino acids. Here the CDR3 DNA reads TGTGCCTGGAGTGTACTCAGGTACAATGAGCAGTTCTTC. Its translation is CAWSVLRYNEQFF.

The V gene is TRBV2, the J gene TRBJ1-1; a possible D gene is TRBD1 (6 bases). The CDR3 runs to 13 residues. Germline lookup yields CDR1 SNHLY and CDR2 FYNNEI. Trimming cost V 5 bases and J 5 bases, with 12 bases left between them. CDR3 residues: CASSTGRGTEAFF. In nucleotides, the CDR3 is TGTGCCAGCAGTACAGGGCGAGGGACTGAAGCTTTCTTT.

The chain links TRBV5-6 to TRBJ1-1; weak D call: TRBD1 (6 bases). CDR1 and CDR2 (germline): SGHDT, YYEEEE. V was shortened by 6 bases and J by 0 bases, with 9 bases between the two germline ends. The CDR3 spans 13 residues. CDR3 protein: CASKDSMNTEAFF. The CDR3 DNA reads as TGTGCCAGCAAGGACAGCATGAACACTGAAGCTTTCTTT. The full variable domain, its missing parts supplied by reference TRBV5-6 and TRBJ1-1, is DAGVTQSPTHLIKTRGQQVTLRCSPKSGHDTVSWYQQALGQGPQFIFQYYEEEERQRGNFPDRFSGHQFPNYSSELNVNALLLGDSALYLCASKDSMNTEAFFGQGTRLTVV.

This rearrangement joins TRBV6-5 to TRBJ2-1; 10 bases fit TRBD1. V shed 8 bases and J 3 bases; nucleotides not matched to a gene: 7. Germline V lookup: CDR1 MNHEY, CDR2 SVGAGI. The CDR3 spans 15 residues. Here the CDR3 DNA reads TGTGCCAGCTTAGGGACAGGGGTGGACTACAATGAGCAGTTCTTC. Translation gives CASLGTGVDYNEQFF.

The J gene is TRBJ2-7, the V gene TRBV3-1 (or the pseudogene TRBV3-2); 9 nucleotides agree with TRBD2. The junction had 12 bases not matched to a gene; V was cut back by 4 bases and J by 2 bases. CDR3 length: 17 residues. CDR1 and CDR2 (germline): LGHDT, YNNKEL (reference sequence). In nucleotides, the CDR3 is TGTGCCAGCAGCCCGAAGCGGGGGGCCCCGATGCCCTACGAGCAGTACTTC. Its protein product is CASSPKRGAPMPYEQYF.

The chain is built from TRBV6-5 and TRBJ1-1; 7 bases align to TRBD1. Germline CDR1 and CDR2: MNHEY and SVGAGI. Germline trimming cut 3 bases from V and 5 bases from J; bases unmatched to any gene: 12. The CDR3 runs to 16 residues. CDR3 in amino acids: CASSYRSGQAETEAFF. In DNA, the CDR3 is TGTGCCAGCAGTTATAGGTCAGGACAGGCGGAAACTGAAGCTTTCTTT.

V and J are TRBV6-1 and TRBJ1-1; the D is unclear. Trimming left V 2 bases short and J 0 bases short, with 16 bases between. The CDR3 is made up of 17 amino acids. Germline V CDR1 and CDR2: MNHNS, SASEGT. The CDR3 loop reads CASSEIFVEVVNTEAFF. In DNA, the CDR3 is TGTGCCAGCAGTGAAATCTTTGTGGAGGTTGTGAACACTGAAGCTTTCTTT.

This clone appeared a few times. The V and J genes are TRBV5-1 and TRBJ1-2; TRBD1 is a possible D gene (5 bases). Germline CDR1 and CDR2: SGHRS and YFSETQ. The CDR3 has 15 amino acids. V was clipped by 2 bases and J by 0 bases, with 11 bases between them. The CDR3 protein is CASSFGGTANYGYTF. The DNA for the CDR3 is TGCGCCAGCAGCTTTGGAGGGACGGCTAACTATGGCTACACCTTC.

The V and J genes are TRBV25-1 and TRBJ1-4; 8 bases are shared with TRBD1. This CDR3 has 14 residues. Germline V gives CDR1 MGHDK, CDR2 SYGVNS. The trim removed 8 bases at V and 3 bases at J, leaving 5 bases unmatched. CDR3 protein: CASGRQGSNEKLFF. CDR3 nucleotide sequence: TGTGCCAGCGGGAGACAGGGGTCTAATGAAAAACTGTTTTTT.

The rearrangement joins TRBV28 to TRBJ2-2, with 10 bases lining up with TRBD1. There are 17 residues in the CDR3. V was pared by 1 base and J by 4 bases, with 6 bases of the junction left unmatched. In germline, CDR1 is MDHEN, CDR2 SYDVKM. The CDR3 sequence: CASSLSRQGASTGELFF. The CDR3 DNA is TGTGCCAGCAGTTTATCCCGACAGGGGGCCAGCACCGGGGAGCTGTTTTTT.

V and J are TRBV29-1 and TRBJ1-3, with D possibly TRBD1 on 6 matching bases. Germline V gene sequence: CDR1 SQVTM, CDR2 ANQGSEA. Trimming removed 6 bases at V and 5 bases at J, with 14 bases between. There are 13 residues in the CDR3. CDR3 sequence (DNA): TGCAGCGTGAAGAAAGGGGGTAGAAACACCATATATTTT. It encodes CSVKKGGRNTIYF.

The V and J genes are TRBV30 and TRBJ1-3; 9 nucleotides line up with TRBD1. The germline CDR1 and CDR2 sequences are GTSNPN and SVGIG (reference sequence). V was clipped by 8 bases and J by 2 bases; unmatched bases: 4. The CDR3 covers 13 residues. The CDR3 nucleotides are TGTGCCGGTAGGACAGGGGCTGGAAACACCATATATTTT. Amino acids: CAGRTGAGNTIYF.

J is TRBJ2-2 and V is TRBV18, with D unclear. V lost 6 bases and J 0 bases, leaving 11 bases between the germline ends. Per the germline V gene, CDR1 is KGHSH and CDR2 is LQKENI. The CDR3 consists of 15 residues. Here the CDR3 reads CASSPLSANTGELFF. The CDR3 DNA follows: TGTGCCAGCTCCCCGCTGAGCGCGAACACCGGGGAGCTGTTTTTT.

The chain uses TRBV30 and TRBJ2-7; D gene ambiguous. The germline V gene has CDR1 GTSNPN and CDR2 SVGIG (reference sequence). With 0 bases removed from V and 6 bases from J, the gap between germline ends came to 6 bases. The CDR3 consists of 11 residues. The DNA of the CDR3 is TGTGCCTGGAGTGTACAATCCGAGCAGTACTTC. This translates into CAWSVQSEQYF.

This rearrangement joins TRBV5-5 to TRBJ1-6; a weak D match, TRBD1 (6 bases). The CDR3 is made up of 16 amino acids. Germline assignment: CDR1 SGHKS and CDR2 YYEKEE (reference sequence). V was cut by 4 bases and J by 5 bases, with 16 bases left in between. CDR3 DNA: TGTGCCAGCAGCCCGATGGGGACAAATAATAATTCACCCCTCCACTTT. Amino acid sequence: CASSPMGTNNNSPLHF.

The genes are TRBV13 and TRBJ2-3, with TRBD1 matching 8 bases. The CDR3 has 15 amino acids. Germline V gene lookup returns CDR1 PRHDT and CDR2 FYEKMQ (reference sequence). V gave up 5 bases and J gave up 3 bases; unmatched junction bases: 7. The CDR3 is CASSLSRQGTDTQYF. The CDR3 nucleotides are TGTGCCAGCAGCCTTTCCCGACAGGGGACAGATACGCAGTATTTT.

The gene calls are TRBV4-1 and TRBJ1-4, with 7 bases identical to TRBD1. The CDR3 runs 15 residues. With 0 bases clipped from V and 8 bases from J, the junction kept 6 bases outside the gene matches. Germline CDR1 reads MGHRA; CDR2 reads YSYEKL. CDR3 nucleotides: TGCGCCAGCAGCCAAGAGTCCAGGGGGAACGAAAAACTGTTTTTT. The encoded protein is CASSQESRGNEKLFF.